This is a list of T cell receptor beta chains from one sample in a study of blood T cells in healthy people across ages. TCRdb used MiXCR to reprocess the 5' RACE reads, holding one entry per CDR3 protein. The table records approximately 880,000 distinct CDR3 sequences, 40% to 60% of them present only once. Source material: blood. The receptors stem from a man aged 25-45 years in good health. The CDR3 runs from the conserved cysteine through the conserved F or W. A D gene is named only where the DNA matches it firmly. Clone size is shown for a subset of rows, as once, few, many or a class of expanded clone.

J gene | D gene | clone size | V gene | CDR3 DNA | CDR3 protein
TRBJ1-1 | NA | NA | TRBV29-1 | TGCAGCGTTGTCCCCGACGGGCCGGGCACTGAAGCTTTCTTT | CSVVPDGPGTEAFF
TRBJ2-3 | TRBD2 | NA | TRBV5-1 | TGCGCCAGCAGCTTGTTCGCTAGCGGGGGGGCCACAGATACGCAGTATTTT | CASSLFASGGATDTQYF
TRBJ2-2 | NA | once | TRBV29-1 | TGCAGCGTTACGAGGGGAAACTCGAACACCGGGGAGCTGTTTTTT | CSVTRGNSNTGELFF
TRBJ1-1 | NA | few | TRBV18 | TGTGCCAGCTCACCATCAGACACAAGAGAAGCTTTCTTT | CASSPSDTREAFF
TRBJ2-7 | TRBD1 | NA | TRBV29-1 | TGCAGCGACTCCGGGACAGGGGACTACGAGCAGTACTTC | CSDSGTGDYEQYF
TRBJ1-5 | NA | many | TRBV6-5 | TGTGCCAGCAGTCCCGGGGACGGCAATCAGCCCCAGCATTTT | CASSPGDGNQPQHF
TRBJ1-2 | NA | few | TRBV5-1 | TGCGCCAGCAGCTTGGGGAACAGCCCTGGAGGCTACACCTTC | CASSLGNSPGGYTF
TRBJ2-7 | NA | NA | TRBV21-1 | TGTGCCAGCAGCAAAGCGACGGGACATATCTCCTACGAGCAGTACTTC | CASSKATGHISYEQYF
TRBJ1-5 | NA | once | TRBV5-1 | TGCGCCAGCAACTTGTTCCAGGGGCCTAACCAGCCCCAGCATTTT | CASNLFQGPNQPQHF
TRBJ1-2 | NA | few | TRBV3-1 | TGTGCCAGCAGCCAATCAGGCAGTCTGGGGGTCGATGGCTACACCTTC | CASSQSGSLGVDGYTF
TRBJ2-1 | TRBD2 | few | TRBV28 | TGTGCCAGCAGTCCGGGACTAGAAGGGGTCGATGAGCAGTTCTTC | CASSPGLEGVDEQFF
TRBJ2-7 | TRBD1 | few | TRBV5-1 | TGCGCCAGCAGAAAGACTCCGGGACAGGGGGGATACGAGCAGTACTTC | CASRKTPGQGGYEQYF
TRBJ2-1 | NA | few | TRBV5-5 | TGTGCCAGCAGCTCTGAGGTCATCATCGACAATGAGCAGTTCTTC | CASSSEVIIDNEQFF
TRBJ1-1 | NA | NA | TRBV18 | TGTGCCAGCTCACCACCGGGGGAGCACACTGAAGCTTTCTTT | CASSPPGEHTEAFF
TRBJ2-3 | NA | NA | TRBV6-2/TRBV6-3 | TGTGCCAGCAGCGAAAGGGGGGGATACACAGATACGCAGTATTTT | CASSERGGYTDTQYF
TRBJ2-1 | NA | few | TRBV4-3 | TGCGCCAGCAGCCAAGATCAAAAGGGTTACAATGAGCAGTTCTTC | CASSQDQKGYNEQFF
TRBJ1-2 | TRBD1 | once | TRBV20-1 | TGCAGTGCCGCCTTGGGACAGTCCTATGGCTACACCTTC | CSAALGQSYGYTF
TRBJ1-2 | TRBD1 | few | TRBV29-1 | TGCAGCGGTCGAAATAGGACAGGGGCCGGTGGCTACACCTTC | CSGRNRTGAGGYTF
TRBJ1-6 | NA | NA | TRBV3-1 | TGTGCCAGCAGCCACGACAGTAATTCACCCCTCCACTTT | CASSHDSNSPLHF
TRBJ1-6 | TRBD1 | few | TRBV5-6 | TGTGCCAGCAGCTCGGACAGGGGGAAAAAGAATTCACCCCTCCACTTT | CASSSDRGKKNSPLHF
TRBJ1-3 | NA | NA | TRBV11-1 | TGTGCCAGCAGCTTATGGCGAGACTCTGGAAACACCATATATTTT | CASSLWRDSGNTIYF
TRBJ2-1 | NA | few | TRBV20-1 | TGCAGTGCTAGTACCTTGACTAGCTACAATGAGCAGTTCTTC | CSASTLTSYNEQFF
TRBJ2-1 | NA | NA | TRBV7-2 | TGTGCCAGCAGCGCCCGACTGGGGTTGCAGTTCTTC | CASSARLGLQFF
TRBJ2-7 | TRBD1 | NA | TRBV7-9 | TGTGCCAGCAGCTTAGTCCGGGACAGCACCTACGAGCAGTACTTC | CASSLVRDSTYEQYF
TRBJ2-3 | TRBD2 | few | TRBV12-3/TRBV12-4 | TGTGCCAGCAGTTTTTTGACTAGCGGACAGGATACAGATACGCAGTATTTT | CASSFLTSGQDTDTQYF
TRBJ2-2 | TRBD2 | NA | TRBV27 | TGTGCCAGCGGACCTGCCCGGGGGGGAGCTTTACCCGGGGAGCTGTTTTTT | CASGPARGGALPGELFF
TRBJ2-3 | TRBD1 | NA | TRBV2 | TGTGCCAGCAGTAGGACAGGGGAAGAGAACACAGATACGCAGTATTTT | CASSRTGEENTDTQYF
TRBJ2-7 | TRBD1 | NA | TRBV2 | TGTGCCAGCAGTGAATACAGGGGCTACGAGCAGTACTTC | CASSEYRGYEQYF
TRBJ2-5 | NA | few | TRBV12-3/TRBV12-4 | TGTGCCAGCAGTTTAGCGCTGGGGGGTCACGAGACCCAGTACTTC | CASSLALGGHETQYF
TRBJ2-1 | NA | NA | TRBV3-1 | TGTGCCAGCAGCCAAGGGAAGTTCGTTGAGCAGTTCTTC | CASSQGKFVEQFF
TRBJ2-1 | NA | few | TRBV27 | TGTGCCAGCATCCCGAGTTCGGTGGCCTACAATGAGCAGTTCTTC | CASIPSSVAYNEQFF
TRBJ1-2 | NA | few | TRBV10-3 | TGTGCCATCAGTGAACTGGGCTCCGATGGCTACACCTTC | CAISELGSDGYTF
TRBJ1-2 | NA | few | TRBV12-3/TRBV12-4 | TGTGCCAGCAGTTCGTCAGTCACCGGCTACACCTTC | CASSSSVTGYTF
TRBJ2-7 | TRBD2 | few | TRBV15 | TGTGCCACCAGCAGAGACCTAGCGGAAAGCTACGAGCAGTACTTC | CATSRDLAESYEQYF
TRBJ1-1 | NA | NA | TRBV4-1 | TGCGCCAGCAGCCGCTCGGGACACCAAAACACTGAAGCTTTCTTT | CASSRSGHQNTEAFF
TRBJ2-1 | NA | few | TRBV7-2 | TGTGCCAGCAGTTCTGTGGGCCTCTACAATGAGCAGTTCTTC | CASSSVGLYNEQFF
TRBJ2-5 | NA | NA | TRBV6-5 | TGTGCCAGCAGTGACCGCGCAGGGGAAGAGACCCAGTACTTC | CASSDRAGEETQYF
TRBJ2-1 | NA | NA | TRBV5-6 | TGTGCCAGCAGCTCCGTGGGGGTAGACGAGCAGTTCTTC | CASSSVGVDEQFF
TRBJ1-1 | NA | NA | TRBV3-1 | TGTGCCAGCAGCCAGGACACCCGGAACACTGAAGCTTTCTTT | CASSQDTRNTEAFF
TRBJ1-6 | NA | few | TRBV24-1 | TGTGCCACCAGTGATAGCAGCGATAATTCACCCCTCCACTTT | CATSDSSDNSPLHF
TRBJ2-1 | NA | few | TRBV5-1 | TGCGCCAGCAGCTTCGGGGACATCCACTCCTACAATGAGCAGTTCTTC | CASSFGDIHSYNEQFF
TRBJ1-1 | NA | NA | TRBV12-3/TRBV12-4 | TGTGCCAGCAGCTCAGACCGGGGGGTTCCCACTGAAGCTTTCTTT | CASSSDRGVPTEAFF
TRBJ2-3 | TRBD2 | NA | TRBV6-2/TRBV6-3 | TGTGCCAGCGGACAGCGGGGGGGCACAGATACGCAGTATTTT | CASGQRGGTDTQYF